Below are 5 T cell receptor beta chains sequenced from a single sample in a study of control samples from healthy donors and cancer patients (dated by TCRdb to the early 2020s). The receptor library was made with the immunoSEQ multiplex PCR assay. The immuneACCESS repertoire file appears here via TCRdb, limited to in-frame rearrangements. These files lack a portion of the clones; in checked studies, under half of the deficit traces to unresolved V genes, and the cause of the others is not known. The table for this sample lists 150,000 to 200,000 clones; about 90% of them were counted only once. Over 1.1% of the sample is taken by the ten largest. Input material: blood. The source is a woman aged 45-59 years in good health.

This rearrangement joins TRBV6-5 to TRBJ1-2; the D gene is possibly TRBD1 (6 bases). Trimming cost V 7 bases and J 4 bases, with 13 bases left between them. Germline V gene lookup returns CDR1 MNHEY and CDR2 SVGAGI. The CDR3 is 13 residues long. CDR3 DNA sequence: TGTGCCAGCAAGGGGGATGCGGGCTATGGCTACACCTTC. The encoded protein is CASKGDAGYGYTF.

The J gene is TRBJ1-2, the V gene TRBV29-1; TRBD1 aligns across 7 bases. V shed 5 bases, J shed 4 bases, and the junction held 7 bases outside the gene matches. CDR3 length: 13 residues. CDR1 and CDR2 (germline): SQVTM, ANQGSEA. CDR3 in amino acids: CSVRDRVGYGYTF. The CDR3 region has the DNA TGCAGCGTTCGAGACAGGGTCGGCTATGGCTACACCTTC. Using reference TRBV29-1 and TRBJ1-2 for the parts outside the CDR3, the full variable domain is SAVISQKPSRDICQRGTSLTIQCQVDSQVTMMFWYRQQPGQSLTLIATANQGSEATYESGFVIDKFPISRPNLTFSTLTVSNMSPEDSSIYLCSVRDRVGYGYTFGSGTRLTVV.

This clone was recorded once. The chain links TRBV9 to TRBJ1-6; tentative D call: TRBD1 (6 bases). The CDR3 covers 14 residues. V lost 3 bases, J lost 14 bases, and 18 bases lay in between. The germline V gene has CDR1 SGDLS and CDR2 YYNGEE. The CDR3 here is CASSERDNFSSLHF. CDR3 nucleotide sequence: TGTGCCAGCAGCGAACGGGACAATTTTTCTTCCCTCCACTTT.

The rearrangement links TRBV27 to TRBJ1-4; the D is unclear. CDR1 and CDR2 from the germline V gene are MNHEY and SMNVEV (reference sequence). V was shortened by 2 bases and J by 7 bases, with 11 bases between the two germline ends. The CDR3 has 14 amino acids. CDR3 sequence: CASSLRPRGEKLFF. CDR3 in DNA: TGTGCCAGCAGTTTAAGGCCTAGAGGTGAAAAACTGTTTTTT.

J is TRBJ1-5 and V is TRBV2; a possible D gene is TRBD1 (6 bases). The CDR3 loop spans 14 amino acids. The germline V gene encodes CDR1 SNHLY and CDR2 FYNNEI. V was clipped by 5 bases and J by 4 bases, with 12 bases between them. The CDR3 nucleotides are TGTGCCAGCAGTCTACGGACAGTTAATCAGCCCCAGCATTTT. Protein: CASSLRTVNQPQHF.